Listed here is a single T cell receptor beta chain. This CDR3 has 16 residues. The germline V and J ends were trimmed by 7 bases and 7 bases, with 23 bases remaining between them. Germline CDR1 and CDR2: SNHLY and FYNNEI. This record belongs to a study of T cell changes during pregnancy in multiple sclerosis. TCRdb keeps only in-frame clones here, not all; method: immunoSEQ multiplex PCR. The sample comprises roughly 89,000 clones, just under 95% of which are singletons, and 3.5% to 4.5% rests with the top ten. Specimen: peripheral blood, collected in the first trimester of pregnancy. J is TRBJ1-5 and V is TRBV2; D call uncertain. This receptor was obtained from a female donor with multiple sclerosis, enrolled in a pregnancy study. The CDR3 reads CASTEGGRRPRQPQHF. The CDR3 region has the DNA TGTGCCAGCACCGAAGGCGGCCGGCGCCCCAGACAGCCCCAGCATTTT.